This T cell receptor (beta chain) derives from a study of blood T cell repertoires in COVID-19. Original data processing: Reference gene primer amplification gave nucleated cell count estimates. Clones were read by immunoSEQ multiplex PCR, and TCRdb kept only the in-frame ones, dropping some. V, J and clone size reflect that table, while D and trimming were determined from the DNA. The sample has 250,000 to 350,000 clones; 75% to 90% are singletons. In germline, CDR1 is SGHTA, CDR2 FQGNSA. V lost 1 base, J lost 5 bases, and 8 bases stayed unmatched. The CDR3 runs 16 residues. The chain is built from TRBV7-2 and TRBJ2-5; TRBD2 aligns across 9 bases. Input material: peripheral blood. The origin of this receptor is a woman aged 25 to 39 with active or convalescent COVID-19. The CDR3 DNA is TGTGCCAGCAGCTTAGGAGCGGGGGGCGTAGGCGAGACCCAGTACTTC. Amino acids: CASSLGAGGVGETQYF.